The 16 T cell receptor beta chains below come from one sample, sequenced in a study of CD8+CD57+ T cells in acquired aplastic anemia (dated by TCRdb to between 2018 and 2020). TCRdb records Illumina HiSeq 2000 as the sequencer. TCR beta VDJ combination and CDR3 sequence profiling used genomic DNA as the template. The public reads were run again by TCRdb, first through fastp at Q25 and then through MiXCR, and only productive beta chains were kept. Every distinct CDR3 protein forms one entry, paired with its most common genes and DNA. This sample has approximately 190,000 distinct CDR3 sequences in its table, and under 55% of those were observed once. The biggest ten clones account for 9.7% of the sample. Expansion of CD8+CD57+ cells had been shown by flow cytometry in the patients chosen for sequencing. The sample taken for sequencing was sorted CD4+, CD8+, or CD8+CD57+ T cells (not recorded which) from PBMCs. The receptor set was obtained from a human donor with aplastic anemia.

The chain employs TRBV5-1 and TRBJ2-7; tentative D call: TRBD1 (6 bases). The CDR3 length is 13 residues. V was trimmed by 0 bases and J by 6 bases, leaving 10 bases between them. Germline CDR1 SGHRS, CDR2 YFSETQ. CDR3 region: CASSLGQAPEQYF. CDR3 DNA sequence: TGCGCCAGCAGCTTGGGACAGGCGCCCGAGCAGTACTTC.

As DNA, the CDR3 is TGCGCCAGCAGCCAAATCCCCCGAAGTCGAGGCGAGCCCCAGCATTTT. Translated: CASSQIPRSRGEPQHF. The chain is built from TRBV4-1 and TRBJ1-5; D is unresolved. The CDR3 is 16 amino acids. The germline gives CDR1 MGHRA, CDR2 YSYEKL. The V end lost 2 bases, the J end lost 8 bases, and 19 bases lay between the germline ends.

Only one count was recorded for this clonotype. At one boundary the junction diverges from the germline segment, which might be a read error. The V call is TRBV29-1, the J call TRBJ1-1, with a tentative D call TRBD1 (6 bases). Germline V lookup: CDR1 SQVTM, CDR2 ANQGSEA. The CDR3 is 13 residues long. This CDR3 is CSVRTALNTEGLF. CDR3 DNA: TGCAGCGTTCGGACAGCCTTGAACACTGAAGGTCTCTTT.

The rearrangement links TRBV24-1 to TRBJ2-5, with D hard to call. The CDR3 spans 13 residues. V was pared by 4 bases and J by 0 bases, with 5 bases between. CDR1 and CDR2 (germline): KGHDR, SFDVKD. The CDR3 sequence is CATSERYQETQYF. The CDR3 nucleotides read TGTGCCACCAGTGAGAGGTACCAAGAGACCCAGTACTTC.

This clonotype was detected ten times or more. This sequence joins TRBV7-8 and TRBJ2-7, with D perhaps assigned TRBD1 or TRBD2 (6 bases each). Germline CDR1 is SGHVS and CDR2 is FQNEAQ. The CDR3 has 14 amino acids. With 9 bases removed from V and 3 bases from J, the gap between germline ends came to 18 bases. In DNA, the CDR3 is TGTGCCAGTCACCAAGGGGGGTGGGGCTACGAGCAGTACTTC. Translation gives CASHQGGWGYEQYF.

The sample holds many counts of this clonotype. The V call is TRBV20-1, the J call TRBJ1-3; D ambiguous. This CDR3 contains 13 residues. Trimming left V 2 bases short and J 0 bases short, with 5 bases between. CDR1 DFQATT and CDR2 SNEGSKA come from the germline V gene (reference sequence). CDR3 bases: TGCAGTGCTAGACAGAGCTCTGGAAACACCATATATTTT. It translates to CSARQSSGNTIYF.

This clonotype was detected many times. The chain joins TRBV19 to TRBJ2-2; D ambiguous. CDR3 length: 14 amino acids. Germline loops: CDR1 LNHDA, CDR2 SQIVND (reference sequence). V was clipped by 6 bases and J by 2 bases, with 10 bases between them. In DNA, the CDR3 is TGTGCCAGTAGCCTCGGGCCTAACACCGGGGAGCTGTTTTTT. Translated: CASSLGPNTGELFF.

The rearrangement links TRBV10-3 to TRBJ2-7, with D perhaps TRBD1 (6 bases). Germline CDR1 ENHRY, CDR2 SYGVKD. Deletions cut 0 bases from V and 1 base from J, with 19 bases between. This CDR3 spans 18 amino acids. In nucleotides, the CDR3 is TGTGCCATCAGTGAGTCGGATTGGCAGGGGCCCGCTTCCTACGAGCAGTACTTC. Its translation is CAISESDWQGPASYEQYF.

Here the CDR3 reads CASSNAGVSQPQHF. CDR3 in DNA: TGTGCCAGTAGTAACGCAGGGGTTTCTCAGCCCCAGCATTTT. The rearrangement uses TRBV19 and TRBJ1-5, with D possibly being TRBD1 (6 bases). V lost 4 bases and J lost 6, with 13 bases in between. The CDR3 runs 14 residues. Germline V lookup: CDR1 LNHDA, CDR2 SQIVND (reference sequence).

This clonotype was seen many times. The chain combines TRBV15 with TRBJ2-1; 10 nucleotides agree with TRBD1. Germline CDR1 reads LNHNV; CDR2 reads YYDKDF (reference sequence). The CDR3 contains 17 residues. V dropped 2 bases and J dropped 7; count of bases not matched to a gene: 11. The CDR3 region has the DNA TGTGCCACCAGCAGACCATTTCCGGGACAGGGGTTGAATGAGCAGTTCTTC. This codes for CATSRPFPGQGLNEQFF.

The chain recombines TRBV18 with TRBJ1-1; TRBD1 is a possible D gene (5 bases). The CDR3 has 14 residues. Germline-derived CDR1 and CDR2 are KGHSH and LQKENI. Trimming removed 1 base from V and 4 bases from J, with 10 bases in between. CDR3 coding DNA: TGTGCCAGCTCACCACGAGGGGACCCCACTGAAGCTTTCTTT. Residues: CASSPRGDPTEAFF. Together with reference TRBV18 and TRBJ1-1, the CDR3 gives the full variable domain: NAGVMQNPRHLVRRRGQEARLRCSPMKGHSHVYWYRQLPEEGLKFMVYLQKENIIDESGMPKERFSAEFPKEGPSILRIQQVVRGDSAAYFCASSPRGDPTEAFFGQGTRLTVV.

The rearrangement joins TRBV19 to TRBJ2-7; no clear D. Germline CDR1 and CDR2: LNHDA and SQIVND (reference sequence). This CDR3 region has 15 residues. V was cut by 1 base and J by 3 bases, with 13 bases left in between. The CDR3 bases are TGTGCCAGTAGTATAGTCCTCGGGTTACTCTACGAGCAGTACTTC. It translates to CASSIVLGLLYEQYF.

The J gene is TRBJ2-3, the V gene TRBV5-5; 9 bases are shared with TRBD1. The CDR3 covers 15 residues. Germline V gene sequence: CDR1 SGHKS, CDR2 YYEKEE (reference sequence). V was pared by 5 bases and J by 0 bases, with 4 bases of the junction left unmatched. CDR3 DNA sequence: TGTGCCAGCAGTGGTGGGACAGGGAGCACAGATACGCAGTATTTT. As protein: CASSGGTGSTDTQYF.

The chain recombines TRBV19 with TRBJ1-6; D remains ambiguous. The CDR3 has 14 residues. Germline CDR1 and CDR2: LNHDA and SQIVND (reference sequence). V was trimmed by 7 bases and J by 0 bases, leaving 7 bases between them. The CDR3 sequence is CASTGGSYNSPLHF. CDR3 DNA sequence: TGTGCCAGTACAGGAGGCTCCTATAATTCACCCCTCCACTTT.

This clonotype was picked up one time. V usage is TRBV7-6 and J usage is TRBJ2-5; 10 bases are shared with TRBD1. This CDR3 is 13 amino acids long. J lost 7 bases, V lost 5 bases, and 4 bases had no gene match. The germline CDR1 and CDR2 sequences are SGHVS and FNYEAQ. The CDR3 DNA follows: TGTGCCAGCAGCGCCCGGACAGGGGGGACCCAGTACTTC. It is translated as CASSARTGGTQYF.

This clonotype was observed a few times. This rearrangement joins TRBV10-3 to TRBJ2-3; 11 nucleotides align to TRBD1. This CDR3 region has 14 residues. Germline V gene sequence: CDR1 ENHRY, CDR2 SYGVKD. Trimming took 7 bases from V and 3 from J; bases not matched to a gene: 3. This CDR3 is CAITGQGATDTQYF. Here the CDR3 DNA reads TGTGCCATCACCGGACAGGGGGCAACAGATACGCAGTATTTT.